This T cell receptor (beta chain) emerged from a study of shared clonotypes between healthy human individuals (dated by TCRdb to 2018 to 2021). A note on the overall study: The cohort comprised two women and a few men aged 18 to 49 years. For each donor, CD4 naive and CD4 memory were each given three plates, CD8 naive was given two plates, and CD8 memory was given one plate. To estimate repertoire size and how much clonotypes are shared between individuals, the study performed deep sequencing of blood TCR repertoires from a few healthy adults. Different laboratories and diverse techniques were used to prepare libraries and sequence TCR repertoires, to increase sequencing depth and limit assay-specific biases. Between about 0.8 and 8.9 billion PBMCs per donor were obtained by leukapheresis.

TCR CDR3 regions were amplified from genomic DNA by multiplex PCR using the deep immunoSEQ assay. For each cell subset, the extracted genomic DNA was distributed evenly across all wells of several immunoSEQ 96-well plates, and each plate served as one replicate. Each replicate PCR for sorted subsets received about 210 ng genomic DNA, equal to some 32,000 T cell genomes. The purified libraries were quantified using a Qubit 3.0 fluorometer, sized with a Bioanalyzer 2100, and then quantified again using the KAPA Library Quantification kit. Every immunoSEQ 96-well plate was sequenced on a dedicated single-read 150-cycle Illumina NextSeq 550 flow cell. Per the source publication's procedure: The immunoSEQ output contained only junctional sequences without quality scores, so filtering could not match that applied to full-length reads. Sequences were annotated with PyIR, a Python wrapper for IgBLAST v1.9, using IMGT germline references to assign V/J genes and CDR3. Reads were removed for weak V/J assignments (E-value above 1e-6), missing CDR3, stop codons, out-of-frame junctions, or ambiguous translated residues. A V3J clonotype was defined by an identical inferred V gene, J gene, and CDR3 amino acid sequence. Percentage overlap between repertoires was calculated by dividing the number of shared unique clonotypes by the size of the smaller repertoire. Three approaches were used to assess repertoire richness: RTK rarefaction, the Chao1 estimator, and Recon v2.1 estimates of unobserved clonotypes. For all TCRbeta clonotypes obtained by the gDNA method from several donors, generation probabilities were computed with OLGA. TCRdb holds this immuneACCESS table with in-frame rearrangements only. Some clones are missing; in checked studies, unresolved V genes explain under half, and the rest has no known cause. The V and J calls and clone size were taken over from that table, and D and trimming were inferred from the DNA. Present in this sample are roughly 2.1 million clones, just over 90% of which were seen just once. 1.5% to 2% of the sample is in the top ten clones.

Results and caveats for the whole study, not just this receptor: Only blood was sampled, and tissue TCR repertoires likely differ from those in blood. Incomplete sequencing was indicated by rarefaction of sorted-subset datasets, despite the large sequencing depth. Pairwise subsampling indicated that sequencing depth was expected to affect the degree of clonotype sharing among donors. Because the study included only a small number of donors, the genetic and exposure-history diversity represented was limited. Clonotypes shared by all four sorted-subset donors showed higher generation probabilities than non-shared clonotypes. Naive subsets generally had larger estimated clonotype richness than memory subsets did. About 4.5% of naive CD4, around 3.5% of naive CD8, approximately 2.2% of memory CD4, and 0.4% of memory CD8 clonotypes were shared across four donors.

CD8 naive samples were CD45RO-negative cells positively selected for CCR7, giving a CD45RA+CCR7+ population that excluded TemRA cells. Healthy HIV-negative adults with no recently reported acute infections or vaccinations were included as donors. Every donor was a Caucasian adult residing in Nashville, Tennessee, USA. Blood was collected by leukapheresis, and PBMCs were isolated by Ficoll-Histopaque density gradient centrifugation and then cryopreserved in liquid nitrogen vapor phase. Purity and quantity of every magnetically sorted T cell population were checked by analytical flow cytometry. From each sorted fraction, genomic DNA was isolated and quantified by UV absorbance on a Nanodrop 2000c. The trim is 2 bases for V and 5 bases for J, with a gap of 10 bases between the germline ends. The CDR3 has 13 amino acids, counting the end cysteine and phenylalanine. The only DNA kept is the CDR3, 39 bases in frame from the first base. The germline V gene encodes CDR1 ENHRY and CDR2 SYGVKD.

With regard to this clone: Its antigen is not yet known. There are no base qualities to consult, and no much larger clone falls within one base.

The rearrangement combines TRBV10-3 with TRBJ2-7; the D gene cannot be named for sure. This TCR was recovered from a man younger than 35 in good health. Some clones in this sample may be carry-over from other donors' samples. Material: naive CD8+ T cells from PBMCs. This specimen's cell subset or site label, interpreted: CD45RA+CCR7+. The CDR3 protein sequence reads: CAISEPLKHEQYF. The base sequence is TGTGCCATCAGTGAGCCACTAAAGCACGAGCAGTACTTC.